A single sample is the source of the 21 T cell receptor beta chains below, sequenced in a study of shared T cell receptors in the human thymus. The repertoire was sequenced with immunoSEQ multiplex PCR; TCRdb's copy has only in-frame clones and lacks some. The table shows under 700,000 clones, with more than 75% occurring only once. The same sample was also studied in work on human thymus T cells.

The material sequenced was thymocytes. All receptors derive from a boy under two years old with a congenital heart defect.

The sample holds a few counts of this clone. The genes are TRBV19 and TRBJ1-5, with TRBD1 matching 9 bases. Germline CDR1 and CDR2: LNHDA and SQIVND (reference sequence). The ends lost 4 bases at V and 3 bases at J; junction bases unmatched: 1. The CDR3 covers 14 residues. CDR3 sequence: CASSRDRDNQPQHF. The CDR3 DNA follows: TGTGCCAGTAGTAGGGACAGGGACAATCAGCCCCAGCATTTT.

The chain couples TRBV28 to TRBJ2-1; no firm D call. The CDR3 has 13 residues. Germline V gene lookup returns CDR1 MDHEN and CDR2 SYDVKM. Trimming removed 5 bases from V and 8 bases from J, with 13 bases in between. The CDR3 sequence is CASSPRDSHEQFF. The CDR3 DNA reads as TGTGCCAGCAGTCCCCGAGATTCCCATGAGCAGTTCTTC.

The chain links TRBV27 to TRBJ2-7; TRBD2 might be the D (6 bases). There are 16 residues in the CDR3. Germline V gives CDR1 MNHEY, CDR2 SMNVEV (reference sequence). V was shortened by 5 bases and J by 4 bases, with 21 bases between the two germline ends. The DNA of the CDR3 is TGTGCCAGCAGTCCCTCTAGGGACTTAGGATTGTACGAGCAGTACTTC. It translates to CASSPSRDLGLYEQYF.

The chain employs TRBV11-2 and TRBJ2-7; 11 bases are shared with TRBD2. The V gene's germline CDR1 is SGHAT and CDR2 FQNNGV. This CDR3 is 15 amino acids long. V lost 6 bases and J lost 2; bases outside the gene matches: 6. The CDR3 DNA follows: TGTGCCAGCAGACTCATAGCGGGAGGGACCTACGAGCAGTACTTC. Translating gives CASRLIAGGTYEQYF.

The V gene is TRBV28, the J gene TRBJ1-2, with a possible D match to TRBD1 (5 bases). The CDR3 spans 17 residues. The V end was cut by 1 base, the J end by 3 bases, with 18 bases between. Germline CDR1 reads MDHEN; CDR2 reads SYDVKM. CDR3 amino acids: CASSLFDTREGDYGYTF. Here the CDR3 DNA reads TGTGCCAGCAGTTTATTCGACACCAGGGAGGGTGACTATGGCTACACCTTC.

The V gene is TRBV15, the J gene TRBJ1-2; 10 nucleotides align to TRBD1. This CDR3 comprises 14 residues. V lost 5 bases to trimming and J lost 4 bases; unmatched junction nucleotides: 4. The germline V gene encodes CDR1 LNHNV and CDR2 YYDKDF (reference sequence). CDR3 amino acids: CATSLRDRGYGYTF. The DNA for the CDR3 is TGTGCCACCAGCTTGCGGGACAGGGGCTATGGCTACACCTTC.

The rearrangement joins TRBV29-1 to TRBJ2-1, with 9 bases matching TRBD2. Trimming took 4 bases from V and 0 from J; bases not matched to a gene: 10. The CDR3 runs 17 residues. Germline CDR1 and CDR2: SQVTM and ANQGSEA. The CDR3 nucleotides are TGCAGCGTTGTCAGGGGACTAGCCTTCTACTCCTACAATGAGCAGTTCTTC. Its translation is CSVVRGLAFYSYNEQFF.

This chain uses TRBV19 with TRBJ1-5; D gene uncertain. The germline gives CDR1 LNHDA, CDR2 SQIVND (reference sequence). V was cut by 5 bases and J by 7 bases, with 9 bases left in between. The CDR3 covers 12 residues. The CDR3 loop is CASSLRRQPQHF. CDR3 DNA sequence: TGTGCCAGTAGTCTGCGGAGGCAGCCCCAGCATTTT.

V is TRBV4-1 and J is TRBJ1-4, with TRBD1 matching 7 bases. V lost 0 bases, J lost 8 bases, and 15 bases stayed unmatched. The CDR3 runs to 18 residues. The germline gives CDR1 MGHRA, CDR2 YSYEKL. The CDR3 coding sequence is TGCGCCAGCAGCCAAGATCAGGAGACAGGGTTATTGAGGGAAAAACTGTTTTTT. It specifies CASSQDQETGLLREKLFF.

The chain couples TRBV5-6 to TRBJ2-1, with 13 nucleotides matching TRBD2. This CDR3 spans 16 amino acids. Germline assignment: CDR1 SGHDT and CDR2 YYEEEE. After removal of 0 bases from V and 7 bases from J, the junction contained 4 bases not matched to a gene. As DNA, the CDR3 is TGTGCCAGCAGCTTGGCCCGGACTAGCGGGAGAAATGAGCAGTTCTTC. Translating gives CASSLARTSGRNEQFF.

This clone was detected a few times. The rearrangement links TRBV2 to TRBJ2-7, with D possibly matching TRBD2 (5 bases). The CDR3 covers 14 residues. V gave up 1 base and J gave up 3 bases, with 10 bases separating them. Germline CDR1 reads SNHLY; CDR2 reads FYNNEI. The chain's CDR3 is CASSEGGDDYEQYF. The CDR3, as DNA: TGTGCCAGCAGTGAAGGGGGAGACGACTACGAGCAGTACTTC.

V gene TRBV28 combines with J gene TRBJ2-7; possibly TRBD1 for D (6 bases). The ends were cut back, 6 bases at V and 5 bases at J, with 23 bases in the middle. Germline values: CDR1 MDHEN, CDR2 SYDVKM. The CDR3 consists of 16 residues. This CDR3 is CASSPPPGTRRDEQYF. The CDR3 nucleotides are TGTGCCAGCAGCCCCCCCCCAGGGACACGTAGGGACGAGCAGTACTTC.

This chain links TRBV7-2 with TRBJ2-3; no clear D gene. The germline V gene has CDR1 SGHTA and CDR2 FQGNSA. This CDR3 region has 13 residues. Trimming removed 6 bases from V and 1 base from J, with 8 bases in between. CDR3 region: CASRAPRTDTQYF. The CDR3 nucleotides are TGTGCCAGCAGAGCGCCTCGCACAGATACGCAGTATTTT.

J is TRBJ2-3 and V is TRBV25-1; 12 bases agree with TRBD2. This CDR3 region has 17 residues. Germline values: CDR1 MGHDK, CDR2 SYGVNS. Trimming at V came to 4 bases and at J to 5 bases, leaving 10 bases not matched to a gene. CDR3 coding DNA: TGTGCCAGCAGTGTGTGGTCTAGCGGGAGGGCGGAAGATACGCAGTATTTT. This codes for CASSVWSSGRAEDTQYF.

There are a few counts of this clone. The genes are TRBV4-3 and TRBJ2-1; tentatively, D is TRBD1 (6 bases). The germline V and J ends were trimmed by 0 bases and 2 bases, with 20 bases remaining between them. The CDR3 totals 19 residues. Germline V gene data show CDR1 as LGHNA and CDR2 as YSLEER. The CDR3 DNA reads TGCGCCAGCAGCCAAGATTGGAGAACTCACAGGGCCCCCTACAATGAGCAGTTCTTC. Residues: CASSQDWRTHRAPYNEQFF.

The gene calls are TRBV7-9 and TRBJ2-7, with 7 bases that match TRBD2. Trimming removed 5 bases from V and 5 bases from J; junction bases left unmatched: 15. CDR3 size: 16 residues. The germline V gene has CDR1 SEHNR and CDR2 FQNEAQ (reference sequence). This chain's CDR3 is CASSPGGVGRDHEQYF. The CDR3 DNA follows: TGTGCCAGCAGCCCTGGGGGGGTTGGGCGGGACCACGAGCAGTACTTC.

The CDR3 bases are TGTGCCAGCCGTGGGACTAGCGGGACTAACGAGCAGTACTTC. Residues: CASRGTSGTNEQYF. The chain recombines TRBV25-1 with TRBJ2-7, with TRBD2 matching over 13 bases. V gave up 8 bases and J gave up 5 bases; unmatched junction bases: 6. The CDR3 runs 14 residues. CDR1 and CDR2 (germline): MGHDK, SYGVNS.

This chain connects TRBV23-1 to TRBJ2-7, with D possibly matching TRBD1 (6 bases). TRBV23-1 is an open reading frame, and its role is uncertain. This CDR3 has 15 residues. V was cut by 8 bases and J by 2 bases, with 19 bases left in between. The CDR3: CASDPSDRTPYEQYF. CDR3 nucleotide sequence: TGCGCCAGCGACCCCTCGGACAGAACTCCCTACGAGCAGTACTTC.

This clone has more than one count but fewer than ten. This chain joins TRBV4-3 and TRBJ2-2, with D unclear. The CDR3 is made up of 16 amino acids. Germline V CDR1 and CDR2: LGHNA, YSLEER. Trimming took 0 bases from V and 2 from J, leaving 10 bases between them. This CDR3 is CASSQDQLLNTGELFF. In DNA form, the CDR3 reads TGCGCCAGCAGCCAAGATCAACTCCTCAACACCGGGGAGCTGTTTTTT.

V gene TRBV27 combines with J gene TRBJ2-3; D is perhaps TRBD2 (5 bases). The CDR3 runs 14 residues. The V and J ends lost 6 bases and 4 bases respectively, with 14 bases between them. Looked up from germline, CDR1 is MNHEY and CDR2 is SMNVEV (reference sequence). The CDR3 sequence is CASSLEGQSDTQYF. The CDR3 bases are TGTGCCAGCAGCTTAGAGGGCCAATCAGATACGCAGTATTTT.

The chain employs TRBV5-4 and TRBJ2-5; 10 nucleotides match TRBD2. The V and J ends lost 1 base and 5 bases, in that order; junction bases with no gene match: 8. CDR3 length: 16 amino acids. Germline assignment: CDR1 SGHNT and CDR2 YYREEE (reference sequence). The CDR3 region has the DNA TGTGCCAGCAGCTTGTCCTCTAGCGGGAGTGGGGAGACCCAGTACTTC. It is translated as CASSLSSSGSGETQYF.